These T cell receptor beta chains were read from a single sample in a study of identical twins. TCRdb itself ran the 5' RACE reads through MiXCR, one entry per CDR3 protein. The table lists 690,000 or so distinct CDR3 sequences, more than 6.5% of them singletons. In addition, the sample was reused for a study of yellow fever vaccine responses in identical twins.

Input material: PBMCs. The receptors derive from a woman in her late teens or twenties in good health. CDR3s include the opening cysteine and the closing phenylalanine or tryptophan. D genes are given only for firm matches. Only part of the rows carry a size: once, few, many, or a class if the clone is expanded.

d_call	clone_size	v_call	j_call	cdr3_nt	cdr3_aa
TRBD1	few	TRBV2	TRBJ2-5	TGTGCCAGAGACGGGCAGGGGGCAGGGGAGACCCAGTACTTC	CARDGQGAGETQYF
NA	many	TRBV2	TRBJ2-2	TGTGCCAGCACCGACTGGGGCACCGGGGAGCTGTTTTTT	CASTDWGTGELFF
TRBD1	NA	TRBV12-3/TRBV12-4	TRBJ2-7	TGTGCCAGCATGCAGGGGGCAGGTGCTACCTACGAGCAGTACTTC	CASMQGAGATYEQYF
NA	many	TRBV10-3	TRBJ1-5	TGTGCCATCAGTGAGTCGACGGGGGGCGATCAGCCCCAGCATTTT	CAISESTGGDQPQHF
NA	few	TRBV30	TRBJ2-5	TGTGCCTGGGCTTCCTCCCAAGAGACCCAGTACTTC	CAWASSQETQYF
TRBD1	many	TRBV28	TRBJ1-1	TGTGCCAGCAGCCCTGACAGGGGCACGTTGAACACTGAAGCTTTCTTT	CASSPDRGTLNTEAFF
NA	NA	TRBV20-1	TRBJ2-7	TGCAGTGCTAGCTCTACACAGACCGCCTACGAGCAGTACTTC	CSASSTQTAYEQYF
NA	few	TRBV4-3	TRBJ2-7	TGCGCCAGCAGCCAAGATCGAAATACTGGGGGCGAGCAGTACTTC	CASSQDRNTGGEQYF
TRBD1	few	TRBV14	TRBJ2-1	TGTGCCAGCAGCCGGAACAGGGGGCCAAGCTCCTACAATGAGCAGTTCTTC	CASSRNRGPSSYNEQFF
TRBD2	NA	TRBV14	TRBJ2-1	TGTGCCAGCAGCTGGCGACTAGCGGGGACCGGTGAGCAGTTCTTC	CASSWRLAGTGEQFF
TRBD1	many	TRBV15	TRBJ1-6	TGTGCCACCAGCAGAGACCGGACAGGGAATAATTCACCCCTCCACTTT	CATSRDRTGNNSPLHF
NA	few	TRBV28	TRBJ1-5	TGTGCCAGCAGGCGACAGGCTAACCAGCATTTT	CASRRQANQHF
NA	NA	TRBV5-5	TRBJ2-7	TGTGCCAGCAGCCAGAAATCCCTCCTGACCTACGAGCAGTACTTC	CASSQKSLLTYEQYF
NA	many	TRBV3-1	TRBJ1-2	TGTGCCAGCAGCCAAAGCAGGGAAGGCTACACCTTC	CASSQSREGYTF
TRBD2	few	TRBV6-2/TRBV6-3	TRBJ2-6	TGTGCCAGCAGTTACCTAGCGGGAGTGGGCTCTGGGGCCAACGTCCTGACTTTC	CASSYLAGVGSGANVLTF